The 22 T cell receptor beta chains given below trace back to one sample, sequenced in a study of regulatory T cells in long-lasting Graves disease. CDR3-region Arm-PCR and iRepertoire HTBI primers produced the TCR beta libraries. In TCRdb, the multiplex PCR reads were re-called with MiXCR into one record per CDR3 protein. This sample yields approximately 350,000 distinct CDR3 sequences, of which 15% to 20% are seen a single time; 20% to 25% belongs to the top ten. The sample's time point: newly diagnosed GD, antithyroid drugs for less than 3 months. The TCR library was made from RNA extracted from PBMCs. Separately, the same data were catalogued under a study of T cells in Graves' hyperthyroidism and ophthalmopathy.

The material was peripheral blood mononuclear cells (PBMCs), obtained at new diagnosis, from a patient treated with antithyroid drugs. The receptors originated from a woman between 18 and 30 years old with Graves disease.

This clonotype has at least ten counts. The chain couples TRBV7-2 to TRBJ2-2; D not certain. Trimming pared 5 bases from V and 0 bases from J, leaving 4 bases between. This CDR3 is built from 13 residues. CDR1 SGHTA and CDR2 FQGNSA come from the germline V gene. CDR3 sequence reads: CASSRTNTGELFF. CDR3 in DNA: TGTGCCAGCAGCCGGACGAACACCGGGGAGCTGTTTTTT.

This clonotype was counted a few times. The CDR3, as DNA: TGCAGAGTGCTACACCGATCTAACTATGGCTACACCTTC. It encodes CRVLHRSNYGYTF. This chain links TRBV20-1 with TRBJ1-2; no firm D call. The CDR3 totals 13 residues. The germline CDR1 and CDR2 sequences are DFQATT and SNEGSKA (reference sequence).

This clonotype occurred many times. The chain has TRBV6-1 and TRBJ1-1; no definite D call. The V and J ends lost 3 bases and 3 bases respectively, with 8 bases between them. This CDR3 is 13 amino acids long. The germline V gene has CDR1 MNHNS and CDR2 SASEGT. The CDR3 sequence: CASSELQYTEAFF. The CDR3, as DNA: TGTGCCAGCAGTGAGTTACAGTACACTGAAGCTTTCTTT.

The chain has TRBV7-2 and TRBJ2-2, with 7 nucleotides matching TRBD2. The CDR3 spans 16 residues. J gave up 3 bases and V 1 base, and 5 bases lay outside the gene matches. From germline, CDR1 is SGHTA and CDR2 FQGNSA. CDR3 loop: CASSLVAGAYTGELFF. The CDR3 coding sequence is TGTGCCAGCAGCTTAGTTGCGGGAGCCTACACCGGGGAGCTGTTTTTT.

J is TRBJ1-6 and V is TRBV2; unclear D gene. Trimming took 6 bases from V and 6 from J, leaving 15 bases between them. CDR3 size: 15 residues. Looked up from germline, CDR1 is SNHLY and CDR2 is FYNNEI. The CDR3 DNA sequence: TGTGCCAGCAGAGGGTCCAGCGGTGGTAATTCACCCCTCCACTTT. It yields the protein CASRGSSGGNSPLHF.

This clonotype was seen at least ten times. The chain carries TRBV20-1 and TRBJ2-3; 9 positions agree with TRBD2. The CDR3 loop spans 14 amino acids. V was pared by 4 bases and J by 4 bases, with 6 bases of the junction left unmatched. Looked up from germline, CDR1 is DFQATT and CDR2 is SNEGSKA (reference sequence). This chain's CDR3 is CSAIYLAGSDTQYF. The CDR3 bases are TGCAGTGCTATTTATCTAGCGGGGTCAGATACGCAGTATTTT.

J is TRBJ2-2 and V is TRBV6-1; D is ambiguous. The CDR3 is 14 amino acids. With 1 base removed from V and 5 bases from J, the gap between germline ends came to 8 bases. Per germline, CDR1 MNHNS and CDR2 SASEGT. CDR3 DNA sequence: TGTGCCAGCAGTGAAGTCAACAAGACCGGGGAGCTGTTTTTT. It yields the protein CASSEVNKTGELFF.

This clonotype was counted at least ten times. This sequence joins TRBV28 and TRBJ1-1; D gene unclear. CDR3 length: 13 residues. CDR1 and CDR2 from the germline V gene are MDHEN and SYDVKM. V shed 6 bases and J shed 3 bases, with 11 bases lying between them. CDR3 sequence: CASSRTAYTEAFF. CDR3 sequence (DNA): TGTGCCAGCAGCCGAACAGCCTACACTGAAGCTTTCTTT.

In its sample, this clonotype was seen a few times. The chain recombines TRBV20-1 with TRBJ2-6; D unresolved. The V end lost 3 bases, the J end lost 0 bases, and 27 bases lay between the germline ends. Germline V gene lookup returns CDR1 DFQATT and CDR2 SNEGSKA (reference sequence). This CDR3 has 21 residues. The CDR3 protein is CSASEPFQGQHLGSGANVLTF. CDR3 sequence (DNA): TGCAGTGCTAGCGAGCCCTTCCAAGGGCAGCATCTAGGCTCTGGGGCCAACGTCCTGACTTTC.

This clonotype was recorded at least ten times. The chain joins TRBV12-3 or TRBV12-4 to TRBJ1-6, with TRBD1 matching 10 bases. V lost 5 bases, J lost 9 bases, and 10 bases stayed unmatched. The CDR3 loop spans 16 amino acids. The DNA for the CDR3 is TGTGCCAGCAGTGACAAAGGACAGGGGGTGAGTTCACCCCTCCACTTT. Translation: CASSDKGQGVSSPLHF.

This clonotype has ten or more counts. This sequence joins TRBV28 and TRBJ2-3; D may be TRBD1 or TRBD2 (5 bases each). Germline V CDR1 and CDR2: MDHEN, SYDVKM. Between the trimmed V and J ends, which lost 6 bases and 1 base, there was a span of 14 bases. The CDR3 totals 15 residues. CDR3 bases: TGTGCCAGCAGCAGGGAGAGGGGTGGCACAGATACGCAGTATTTT. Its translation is CASSRERGGTDTQYF.

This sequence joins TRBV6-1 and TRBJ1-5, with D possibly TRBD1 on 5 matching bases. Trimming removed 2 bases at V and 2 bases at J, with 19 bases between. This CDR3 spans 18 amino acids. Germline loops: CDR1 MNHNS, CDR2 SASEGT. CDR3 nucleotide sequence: TGTGCCAGCAGTGAACCCAGGGAGTTGAGGCTGCGCAATCAGCCCCAGCATTTT. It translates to CASSEPRELRLRNQPQHF.

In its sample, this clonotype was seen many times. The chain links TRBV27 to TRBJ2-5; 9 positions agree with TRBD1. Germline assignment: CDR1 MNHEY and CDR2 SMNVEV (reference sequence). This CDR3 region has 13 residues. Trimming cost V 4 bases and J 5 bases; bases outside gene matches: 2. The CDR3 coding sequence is TGTGCCAGCAGTTACAGGGGGCAGGAGACCCAGTACTTC. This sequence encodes CASSYRGQETQYF.

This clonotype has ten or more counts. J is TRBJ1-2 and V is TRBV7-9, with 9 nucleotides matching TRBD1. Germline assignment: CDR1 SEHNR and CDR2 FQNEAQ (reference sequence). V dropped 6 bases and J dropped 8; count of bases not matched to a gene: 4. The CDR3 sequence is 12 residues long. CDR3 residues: CASRDRGLGYTF. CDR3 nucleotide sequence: TGTGCCAGCAGGGACAGGGGCCTAGGCTACACCTTC. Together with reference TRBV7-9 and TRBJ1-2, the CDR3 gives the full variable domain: DTGVSQNPRHKITKRGQNVTFRCDPISEHNRLYWYRQTLGQGPEFLTYFQNEAQLEKSRLLSDRFSAERPKGSFSTLEIQRTEQGDSAMYLCASRDRGLGYTFGSGTRLTVV.

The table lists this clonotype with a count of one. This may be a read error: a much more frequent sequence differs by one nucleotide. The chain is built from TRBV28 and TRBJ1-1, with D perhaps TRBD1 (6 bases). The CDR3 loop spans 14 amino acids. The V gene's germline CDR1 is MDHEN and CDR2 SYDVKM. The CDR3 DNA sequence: TGTGCCAGCACCTCTTGGGGGGCGCGCACTGGAGCTTTCTTT. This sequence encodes CASTSWGARTGAFF.

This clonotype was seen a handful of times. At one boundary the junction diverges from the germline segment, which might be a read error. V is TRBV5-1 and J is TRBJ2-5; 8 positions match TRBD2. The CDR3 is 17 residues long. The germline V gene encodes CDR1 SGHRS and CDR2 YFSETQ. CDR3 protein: CTSSPGVAGKVLETQYF. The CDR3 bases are TGCACCAGCAGCCCCGGAGTAGCGGGGAAGGTTCTAGAGACCCAGTACTTC.

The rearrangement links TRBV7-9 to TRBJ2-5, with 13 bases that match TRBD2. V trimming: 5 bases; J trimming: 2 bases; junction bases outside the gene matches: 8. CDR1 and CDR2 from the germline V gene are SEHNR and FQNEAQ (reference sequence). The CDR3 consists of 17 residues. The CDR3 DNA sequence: TGTGCCAGCAGCGACGGGACTAGCGGGACTATTCAAGAGACCCAGTACTTC. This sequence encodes CASSDGTSGTIQETQYF.

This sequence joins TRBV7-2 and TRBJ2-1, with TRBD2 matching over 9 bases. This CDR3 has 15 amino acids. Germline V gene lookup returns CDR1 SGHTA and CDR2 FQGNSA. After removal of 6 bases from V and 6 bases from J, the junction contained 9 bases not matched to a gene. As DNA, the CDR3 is TGTGCCAGCAGGGGGGGACTAGCTAATTTCAATGAGCAGTTCTTC. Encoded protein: CASRGGLANFNEQFF.

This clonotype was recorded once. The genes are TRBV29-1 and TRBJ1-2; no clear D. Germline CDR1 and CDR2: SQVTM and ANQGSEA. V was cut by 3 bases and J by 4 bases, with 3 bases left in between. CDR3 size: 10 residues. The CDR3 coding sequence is TGCAGCGTTGATACCTATGGCTACACCTTC. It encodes CSVDTYGYTF.

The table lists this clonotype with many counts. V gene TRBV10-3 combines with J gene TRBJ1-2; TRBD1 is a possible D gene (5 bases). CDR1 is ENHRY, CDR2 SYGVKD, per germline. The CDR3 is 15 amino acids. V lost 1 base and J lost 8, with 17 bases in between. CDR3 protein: CAISEFRGADWGYTF. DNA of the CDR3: TGTGCCATCAGTGAGTTCCGAGGGGCAGACTGGGGCTACACCTTC.

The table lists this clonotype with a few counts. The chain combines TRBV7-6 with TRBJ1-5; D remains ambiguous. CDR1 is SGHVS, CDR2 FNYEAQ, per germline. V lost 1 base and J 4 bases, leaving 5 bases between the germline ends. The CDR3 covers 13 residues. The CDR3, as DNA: TGTGCCAGCAGCTTAGGGTGGAATCAGCCCCAGCATTTT. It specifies CASSLGWNQPQHF.

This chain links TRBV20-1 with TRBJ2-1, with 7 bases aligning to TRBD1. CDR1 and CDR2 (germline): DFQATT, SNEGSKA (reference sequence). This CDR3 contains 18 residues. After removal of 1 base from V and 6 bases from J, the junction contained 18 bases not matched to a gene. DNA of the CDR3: TGCAGTGCTAGAGTTTTAATTAAAGGGACAGCGTTCTCCAATGAGCAGTTCTTC. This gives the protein CSARVLIKGTAFSNEQFF.